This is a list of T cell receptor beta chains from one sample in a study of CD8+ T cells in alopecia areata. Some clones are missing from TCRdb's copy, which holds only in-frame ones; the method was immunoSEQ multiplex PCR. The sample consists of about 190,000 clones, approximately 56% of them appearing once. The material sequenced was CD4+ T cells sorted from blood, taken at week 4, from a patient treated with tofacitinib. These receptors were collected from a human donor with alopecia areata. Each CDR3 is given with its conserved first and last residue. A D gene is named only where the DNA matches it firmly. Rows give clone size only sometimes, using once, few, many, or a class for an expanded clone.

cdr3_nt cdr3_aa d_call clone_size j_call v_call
TGCGCCAGCAGCTTGGGGACAGGAACGGAAGATTTT CASSLGTGTEDF TRBD1 - TRBJ2-3 TRBV5-1
TGTGCCAGCAGCCCCCAGGGGAGGTGGACTGATACGCAGTATTTT CASSPQGRWTDTQYF - - TRBJ2-3 TRBV14
TGTGCCAGCAGCCGGGATCACACACAGGTGTCGAGGGAGCTGTTTTTT CASSRDHTQVSRELFF - few TRBJ2-2 TRBV11-3
TGCGCCAGCAGCATACTGACCTCGGGGGCCTACAATGAGCAGTTCTTC CASSILTSGAYNEQFF - few TRBJ2-1 TRBV5-1
TGTGCCAGCAGCGTTATGATAGCGGGCGACAATGAGCAGTTCTTC CASSVMIAGDNEQFF TRBD2 - TRBJ2-1 TRBV7-2
TGTGCCACCAGCAGAGAAGAGCAGCCCCAGCATTTT CATSREEQPQHF - - TRBJ1-5 TRBV15
TGTGCCAGCAGTTTTTCGGACAGGCCCAAACTGGCTGAAGCTTTCTTT CASSFSDRPKLAEAFF TRBD1 - TRBJ1-1 TRBV6-5
TGTGCCAGCAGCTACTTCACCAGGGGCGAGCAGTACTTC CASSYFTRGEQYF - - TRBJ2-7 TRBV5-6
TGTGCCAGCAGCATAACCCTCCTAGCGGGGGCCCACAATGAGCAGTTCTTC CASSITLLAGAHNEQFF TRBD2 - TRBJ2-1 TRBV11-2
TGTGCCAGCAGCGTGGGATCCAACCCTGGAAACACCATATATTTT CASSVGSNPGNTIYF - - TRBJ1-3 TRBV9
TGTGCCTGGAGTGTAGGAAGTGGGACAGGGGTCGAGCAGTACTTC CAWSVGSGTGVEQYF TRBD1 - TRBJ2-7 TRBV30
TGCGCCAGCAGCTCGAGGACAGGGGGAGGAGAGACCCAGTACTTC CASSSRTGGGETQYF TRBD1 - TRBJ2-5 TRBV5-1
TGCAGCGTTGAAACAGCTACAGATACGCAGTATTTT CSVETATDTQYF - few TRBJ2-3 TRBV29-1
TGTGCCAGCAGCGTAGCTGTGGGTGAAAAACTGTTTTTT CASSVAVGEKLFF - - TRBJ1-4 TRBV9
TGTGCCAGCAGCATCGGACGGACCTATGGCTACACCTTC CASSIGRTYGYTF - - TRBJ1-2 TRBV11-2
TGTGCCAGCAGCTCCCGTCTTAGTATCGTGGAAAAACTGTTTTTT CASSSRLSIVEKLFF - - TRBJ1-4 TRBV27
TGTGCCTGGACCAGCGGGAGCACCACTGAGCAGTTCTTC CAWTSGSTTEQFF TRBD2 few TRBJ2-1 TRBV30
TGTGCCAGCAGCTTAGGCGGGACCGGGGAGCTGTTTTTT CASSLGGTGELFF - few TRBJ2-2 TRBV11-2
TGTGCCAGCAGTGAACTCGGGAGGGCCACCTACGAGCAGTACTTC CASSELGRATYEQYF TRBD2 once TRBJ2-7 TRBV25-1
TGTGCCAGCGGAGACAGGGGCGACCGTCAGCCCCAGCATTTT CASGDRGDRQPQHF TRBD1 - TRBJ1-5 TRBV6-1
TGTGCCAGCAGCTTAGCCGCCGCCATCAGCAATCAGCCCCAGCATTTT CASSLAAAISNQPQHF - - TRBJ1-5 TRBV7-2
TGTGCCAGCACCATACGCCAAGGGGTGGCCCAGCAGTACTTC CASTIRQGVAQQYF - - TRBJ2-7 TRBV11-2
TGCAGCGTTCTTAGGTCCACTAGCGGGAGGGGTACGCAGTATTTT CSVLRSTSGRGTQYF TRBD2 - TRBJ2-3 TRBV29-1
TGTGCCTCCTCCCTCCGGGACAGGAGGTTCACTGAAGCTTTCTTT CASSLRDRRFTEAFF TRBD1 - TRBJ1-1 TRBV30
TGTGCCAGCTCACCACCGAGCTCGACGGGTGAAGCTTTCTTT CASSPPSSTGEAFF - once TRBJ1-1 TRBV18